This paragraph covers one T cell receptor (beta chain) sequence. Germline V CDR1 and CDR2: SGDLS, YYNGEE. V was pared by 3 bases and J by 4 bases, with 0 bases of the junction left unmatched. CDR3 length: 14 amino acids. This sample was included in a study of a mutant IDH1 vaccine in newly diagnosed glioma. Looking at the study overall: Of the patients given treatment, about 62% were male and about 40% were female, and a mean age of around 44 years was recorded. Most patients had radiochemotherapy with temozolomide before enrollment; others had one alone.

Clones were read by immunoSEQ multiplex PCR, and TCRdb kept only the in-frame ones, dropping some. The sample has about 92,000 clones; 83% are singletons. Time point described: baseline, week 1 (first vaccination visit). Treatment meaning: pre-vaccination baseline after standard-of-care therapy. The donor cohort comprised cases of new WHO grade 3 or 4 IDH1-mutant, ATRX-lost astrocytoma. Sequences were derived from PBMCs, sampled from a glioma patient treated with radiotherapy, temozolomide or both. This clonotype was sampled from a woman aged 50 to 65 with glioma. The rearrangement joins TRBV9 to TRBJ1-4; 10 bases are shared with TRBD1. Written as DNA, the CDR3 is TGTGCCAGCAGCGGGGACAGGGGTAATGAAAAACTGTTTTTT. Translated, it gives CASSGDRGNEKLFF. The entire variable domain, with the rest obtained from reference TRBV9 and TRBJ1-4, is as follows: DSGVTQTPKHLITATGQRVTLRCSPRSGDLSVYWYQQSLDQGLQFLIQYYNGEERAKGNILERFSAQQFPDLHSELNLSSLELGDSALYFCASSGDRGNEKLFFGSGTQLSVL.